This TCR beta chain was obtained from a study of T cell responses to AZD1222 COVID-19 vaccine (dated by TCRdb to the early 2020s). With regard to the full study: Because spike-specific TCR depth and breadth did not differ between the two schedules, AZD1222 recipients who got a second dose at roughly 4 weeks were pooled with those who got a second dose at roughly 12 weeks. TCR sequencing was performed for 230 to 250 trial participants, of whom approximately 200 were given two doses of AZD1222 and around 25 were given two doses of MenACWY control vaccine. Trial participants were enrolled into age subgroups of 18-55, 56-69 and 70-plus years, which contained 148, 28 and 57 TCR-sequenced participants, respectively. Overall results and qualifications from the work: Spike-specific TCR breadth and depth rose significantly after two AZD1222 doses compared with day 0 and with MenACWY recipients. Conclusions about previously exposed vaccinees were limited because only a handful of AZD1222 recipients were SARS-CoV-2 seropositive at baseline. Participants were mostly white British, with more females than males. The authors suggested clonal diversity may have been underestimated. In the small 56-69-year group, the increase in depth fell short of significance, most likely because of low power. The vaccine-associated CD4 TCRs covered the entire spike protein, and the dominant responses fell in regions 160-218 and 743-854. Because no samples from the day 14 peak response were available, repertoires could be characterized only after the peak T cell response. Reportedly, almost half of the unique spike-specific TCRs recognized epitopes lying outside the regions that are mutated in the B.1.351 and B.1.1.7 variants.

As for this clone: Its antigen target is currently unknown. Base qualities were left out, and no much larger clone turns up one base away.

Measured from the cysteine to the phenylalanine, the CDR3 is 18 residues long. CDR3 DNA only is kept here, 54 bases in frame from base 1. CDR1 and CDR2 (SGHNT, YYREEE) derive from the germline V gene (reference sequence). The V and J ends are trimmed by 4 bases and 5 bases, leaving 27 bases between them. The CDR3 regions of human TCRbeta chains were analyzed by immunosequencing. The authors' pipeline ran thus. Repertoire TCRs were checked for matches against a reference library of SARS-CoV-2-specific TCRs that had been generated using the MIRA antigen-specificity platform. Breadth was defined as the fraction of unique TCRs that were SARS-CoV-2-associated, and depth was defined as the fraction of total T cells that were SARS-CoV-2-associated. Using the MIRA data, every spike-specific TCR was mapped to the spike region that the TCR reacted to and assigned to either a CD4 or a CD8 class. Log10-transformed breadth and depth values were compared by one-way ANOVA with Sidak's multiple comparisons tests. TCRdb carries this immuneACCESS record with in-frame sequences only. Its versions omit some clonotypes, under half of them owing to an unresolved V gene in the studies checked, with the rest unexplained. That table furnishes V, J and clone size, whereas the DNA furnished D and trimming. The sample includes about 100,000 clones, with around nine tenths observed a single time. The top ten clones comprise over 6.5% of the sample.

Sample time point, as interpreted from the label and publication: baseline before first vaccination. The vaccinee samples were drawn from two UK trials, COV001 and COV002, one of which was a single-blind randomized controlled phase 2/3 trial testing AZD1222 (ChAdOx1 nCoV-19) in healthy adults. For TCRbeta chain sequencing, PBMC samples from trial participants were taken at day 0 and at day 28 after the second dose. This specimen was peripheral blood, taken on day 0 of AZD1222 vaccination. This receptor was identified in an adult in good health. The chain employs TRBV5-4 and TRBJ1-1, with the D gene call left open. The DNA reads as follows: TGTGCCAGCAGCAAAACCGGGCATTCTACTTTAAGGGCGACTGAAGCTTTCTTT. Translated, it reads CASSKTGHSTLRATEAFF. Reference TRBV5-4 and TRBJ1-1 proteins supply the regions before and after the CDR3; the full variable domain is: ETGVTQSPTHLIKTRGQQVTLRCSSQSGHNTVSWYQQALGQGPQFIFQYYREEENGRGNFPPRFSGLQFPNYSSELNVNALELDDSALYLCASSKTGHSTLRATEAFFGQGTRLTVV.